These 17 T cell receptor beta chains were all obtained from the same sample, sequenced in a study of OX40 agonist ivuxolimab in advanced cancers. The library was produced with the immunoSEQ multiplex PCR assay. Not all clones reach the TCRdb copy of this immuneACCESS table, which keeps in-frame sequences only. Checked studies attribute under half of the gap to unresolved V genes and leave the rest unexplained. The sample data list over 75,000 clones, and approximately 94% of these were observed just once. The ten most abundant clones make up over 2.5% of the sample. The sequencing used CD4+ or CD8+ T cells sorted from blood, collected in a trial of the OX40 agonist ivuxolimab. The receptor source for this set is an adult with an advanced solid tumor such as melanoma, head and neck, liver or kidney cancer.

V and J are TRBV30 and TRBJ2-1; possible D gene TRBD2, 5 bases. This CDR3 comprises 13 residues. V dropped 5 bases and J dropped 8 bases, with 16 bases sitting between them. The germline gives CDR1 GTSNPN, CDR2 SVGIG (reference sequence). In DNA form, the CDR3 reads TGTGCCTGGGCATTTCTAGCACGCGATGAGCAGTTCTTC. Protein: CAWAFLARDEQFF.

The chain links TRBV7-3 to TRBJ2-7; no clear D. CDR1 and CDR2 (germline): SGHTA, FQGTGA. The CDR3 sequence is 14 residues long. The ends were cut back, 4 bases at V and 2 bases at J, with 12 bases in the middle. CDR3 residues: CASSSLDRPYEQYF. The CDR3 DNA reads TGTGCCAGCAGCTCCTTGGATAGACCCTACGAGCAGTACTTC.

In DNA form, the CDR3 reads TGCGCCAGCAGTCCCGACAGGAGACGCACAGATACGCAGTATTTT. It yields the protein CASSPDRRRTDTQYF. The chain carries TRBV10-1 and TRBJ2-3; D perhaps matches TRBD1 (6 bases). Germline CDR1 WNHNN, CDR2 SYGVQD (reference sequence). CDR3 length: 15 residues. Trimming shortened V by 5 bases and J by 1 base, and 13 bases separated the two germline ends.

The V gene is TRBV11-2, the J gene TRBJ2-2, with D possibly matching TRBD1 (7 bases). The germline V and J ends were trimmed by 5 bases and 0 bases, with 13 bases remaining between them. The CDR3 runs 16 residues. CDR1 SGHAT and CDR2 FQNNGV come from the germline V gene. The CDR3, as DNA: TGTGCCAGCAGCCCTTCAGGGGGGCCGAACACCGGGGAGCTGTTTTTT. Residues: CASSPSGGPNTGELFF.

The rearrangement uses TRBV13 and TRBJ2-1; no clear D. Deletions cut 1 base from V and 7 bases from J, with 11 bases between. Per the germline V gene, CDR1 is PRHDT and CDR2 is FYEKMQ (reference sequence). CDR3 length: 14 amino acids. CDR3 sequence: CASSLEAVENEQFF. The CDR3 coding sequence is TGTGCCAGCAGCTTAGAAGCAGTCGAAAATGAGCAGTTCTTC. The whole variable domain, filled in from reference TRBV13 and TRBJ2-1, reads AAGVIQSPRHLIKEKRETATLKCYPIPRHDTVYWYQQGPGQDPQFLISFYEKMQSDKGSIPDRFSAQQFSDYHSELNMSSLELGDSALYFCASSLEAVENEQFFGPGTRLTVL.

V is TRBV7-8 and J is TRBJ1-2; TRBD1 might be the D (6 bases). Germline CDR1 is SGHVS and CDR2 is FQNEAQ. Trimming stripped 5 bases from V and 6 bases from J, with 13 bases between. The CDR3 spans 13 residues. The CDR3 bases are TGTGCCAGCAGCCAGACAGGAGGAAATGGCTACACCTTC. Translation gives CASSQTGGNGYTF.

This chain connects TRBV9 to TRBJ1-1, with TRBD1 as a possible D gene (5 bases). The CDR3 consists of 16 residues. Looked up from germline, CDR1 is SGDLS and CDR2 is YYNGEE. V lost 4 bases to trimming and J lost 1 base, with 17 bases between them. In nucleotides, the CDR3 is TGTGCCAGCAGCCCTGGGGCAGGGATGAGGAACACTGAAGCTTTCTTT. It yields the protein CASSPGAGMRNTEAFF.

The CDR3, as DNA: TGTGCCAGCAGCCAGGACAGGGTTGGCAATGAGCAGTTCTTC. This gives the protein CASSQDRVGNEQFF. The chain recombines TRBV4-2 with TRBJ2-1; TRBD1 matches at 8 bases. Germline CDR1 reads LGHNA; CDR2 reads YNFKEQ. The CDR3 length is 14 residues. Germline trimming cut 3 bases from V and 6 bases from J; bases unmatched to any gene: 4.

The chain joins TRBV19 to TRBJ1-2, with 7 nucleotides matching TRBD1. This CDR3 is built from 15 residues. CDR1 and CDR2 from the germline V gene are LNHDA and SQIVND (reference sequence). V shed 6 bases, J shed 4 bases, and the junction held 11 bases outside the gene matches. CDR3 DNA sequence: TGTGCCAGTAGGCAATCACAGGGGTTGAGCTATGGCTACACCTTC. It is translated as CASRQSQGLSYGYTF. The full variable domain, with the rest looked up from reference TRBV19 and TRBJ1-2, is DGGITQSPKYLFRKEGQNVTLSCEQNLNHDAMYWYRQDPGQGLRLIYYSQIVNDFQKGDIAEGYSVSREKKESFPLTVTSAQKNPTAFYLCASRQSQGLSYGYTFGSGTRLTVV.

The V gene is TRBV7-6, the J gene TRBJ1-5; 7 bases align to TRBD1. There are 19 residues in the CDR3. In germline, CDR1 is SGHVS, CDR2 FNYEAQ. V lost 1 base, J lost 0 bases, and 12 bases stayed unmatched. CDR3 nucleotide sequence: TGTGCCAGCAGCTTAGGCACGGCGGGGACAGCTTATAGCAATCAGCCCCAGCATTTT. It codes for CASSLGTAGTAYSNQPQHF.

V and J are TRBV19 and TRBJ2-1; 8 bases align to TRBD2. The germline CDR1 and CDR2 sequences are LNHDA and SQIVND (reference sequence). The CDR3 is 13 residues long. Germline trimming cut 1 base from V and 10 bases from J; bases unmatched to any gene: 3. CDR3 bases: TGTGCCAGTAGTATAGGCGCGGGGGGAGAGCAGTTCTTC. Its protein is CASSIGAGGEQFF.

The chain links TRBV4-1 to TRBJ2-5; TRBD2 matches at 9 bases. There are 17 residues in the CDR3. V gave up 0 bases and J gave up 3 bases; unmatched junction bases: 8. Germline CDR1 and CDR2: MGHRA and YSYEKL. CDR3 bases: TGCGCCAGCAGCCAAGATGAGTTGGCTAGCGGGAAAGAGACCCAGTACTTC. It encodes CASSQDELASGKETQYF.

V and J are TRBV10-2 and TRBJ2-7; TRBD1 aligns across 9 bases. Germline V gives CDR1 WSHSY, CDR2 SAAADI. This CDR3 region has 14 residues. J was trimmed by 6 bases and V by 3 bases; bases with no gene match: 6. The chain's CDR3 is CASSDRTGDAEQYF. CDR3 DNA sequence: TGCGCCAGCAGTGATAGGACAGGGGATGCCGAGCAGTACTTC.

The V gene is TRBV4-1, the J gene TRBJ1-1; tentatively, D is TRBD1 (6 bases). The length of the CDR3 is 14 residues. Trimming shortened V by 2 bases and J by 7 bases, and 14 bases separated the two germline ends. Germline assignment: CDR1 MGHRA and CDR2 YSYEKL. The CDR3 protein is CASSQRGGQVEAFF. In DNA, the CDR3 is TGCGCCAGCAGCCAAAGAGGGGGGCAGGTTGAAGCTTTCTTT.

V is TRBV27 and J is TRBJ1-2; 9 nucleotides line up with TRBD1. V shed 5 bases and J 5 bases; nucleotides not matched to a gene: 6. From germline, CDR1 is MNHEY and CDR2 SMNVEV (reference sequence). The CDR3 has 14 amino acids. CDR3 DNA sequence: TGTGCCAGCAGTAGGGGGACAGGGAGATATGGCTACACCTTC. It yields the protein CASSRGTGRYGYTF.

The genes are TRBV6-5 and TRBJ2-1; D is possibly TRBD1 (6 bases). This CDR3 region has 13 residues. Germline V gene sequence: CDR1 MNHEY, CDR2 SVGAGI. The V gene lost 2 bases and the J gene lost 6 bases, with 8 bases spanning the gap. CDR3 in DNA: TGTGCCAGCAGTTACAACAGGGTCAATGAGCAGTTCTTC. Its translation is CASSYNRVNEQFF.

The chain carries TRBV5-6 and TRBJ2-1; 13 bases fit TRBD2. Germline CDR1 reads SGHDT; CDR2 reads YYEEEE. The V gene end was trimmed by 4 bases and the J gene end by 2 bases; junction bases not matched to a gene: 3. CDR3 length equals 16 residues. CDR3 loop: CASSRTSGSTYNEQFF. The CDR3 DNA reads as TGTGCCAGCAGCAGGACTAGCGGGAGTACCTACAATGAGCAGTTCTTC.